The rows below give T cell receptor beta chains drawn from one sample of a study of blood T cell repertoires in COVID-19. The method was immunoSEQ multiplex PCR; TCRdb's version includes in-frame clones alone and lacks a portion of them. The sample consists of around 180,000 clones, 70% to 90% of them appearing once. The sequenced material came from peripheral blood. Receptor source: a man aged 55 to 70 with acute or convalescent COVID-19. The CDR3 runs from the conserved cysteine through the conserved F or W. Each record gives: clone size, CDR3 length, V gene, D gene, J gene, CDR3 protein, CDR3 DNA. A D gene is named only where the DNA matches it firmly. Only some rows state a clone size, as once, few, many or a class for expanded clones.

abundance: .; len: 15; v_gene: TRBV5-8; d_gene: .; j_gene: TRBJ2-4; CDR3aa: CASSLGAYGKNIQYF; CDR3nt: TGTGCCAGCAGCTTGGGGGCATATGGCAAAAACATTCAGTACTTC
abundance: .; len: 15; v_gene: TRBV6-2/TRBV6-3; d_gene: TRBD2; j_gene: TRBJ2-7; CDR3aa: CASSSLAGGFYEQYF; CDR3nt: TGTGCCAGCAGTTCCCTAGCGGGAGGGTTCTACGAGCAGTACTTC
abundance: .; len: 15; v_gene: TRBV24-1; d_gene: .; j_gene: TRBJ1-2; CDR3aa: CATGSSQMPGYGYTF; CDR3nt: TGTGCCACCGGGAGCAGTCAGATGCCCGGCTATGGCTACACCTTC
abundance: .; len: 16; v_gene: TRBV28; d_gene: TRBD1; j_gene: TRBJ1-5; CDR3aa: CASAPRGRGPNQPQHF; CDR3nt: TGTGCCAGCGCCCCCAGGGGGCGAGGGCCCAATCAGCCCCAGCATTTT
abundance: .; len: 13; v_gene: TRBV10-3; d_gene: .; j_gene: TRBJ2-7; CDR3aa: CAISEGLSYEQYF; CDR3nt: TGTGCCATCAGTGAGGGACTCTCCTACGAGCAGTACTTC
abundance: .; len: 16; v_gene: TRBV18; d_gene: .; j_gene: TRBJ2-2; CDR3aa: CASSPLAQGMAGELFF; CDR3nt: TGTGCCAGCTCTCCACTAGCGCAGGGGATGGCCGGGGAGCTGTTTTTT
abundance: .; len: 19; v_gene: TRBV9; d_gene: TRBD2; j_gene: TRBJ2-4; CDR3aa: CASSVATAKREGAKNIQYF; CDR3nt: TGTGCCAGCAGCGTAGCTACAGCGAAGCGGGAGGGGGCCAAAAACATTCAGTACTTC
abundance: .; len: 18; v_gene: TRBV5-6; d_gene: TRBD1; j_gene: TRBJ2-2; CDR3aa: CASSLGDRGPTNTGELFF; CDR3nt: TGTGCCAGCAGCTTGGGGGACAGGGGGCCAACGAACACCGGGGAGCTGTTTTTT
abundance: .; len: 14; v_gene: TRBV6-4; d_gene: TRBD1; j_gene: TRBJ2-2; CDR3aa: CASRGQGMSGELFF; CDR3nt: TGTGCCAGCAGGGGACAGGGAATGTCCGGGGAGCTGTTTTTT
abundance: .; len: 17; v_gene: TRBV27; d_gene: TRBD1; j_gene: TRBJ1-6; CDR3aa: CASSSLFWTGRNSPLHF; CDR3nt: TGTGCCAGCAGTTCGCTGTTCTGGACAGGCCGTAATTCACCCCTCCACTTT
abundance: .; len: 15; v_gene: TRBV9; d_gene: .; j_gene: TRBJ2-3; CDR3aa: CASSVEGGWTDTQYF; CDR3nt: TGTGCCAGCAGCGTAGAAGGAGGGTGGACAGATACGCAGTATTTT
abundance: .; len: 17; v_gene: TRBV5-1; d_gene: TRBD2; j_gene: TRBJ2-5; CDR3aa: CASSLGLAGGGQETQYF; CDR3nt: TGCGCCAGCAGCCTCGGACTAGCGGGAGGGGGTCAGGAGACCCAGTACTTC
abundance: .; len: 15; v_gene: TRBV7-6; d_gene: TRBD1; j_gene: TRBJ1-6; CDR3aa: CASSASGTANSPLHF; CDR3nt: TGTGCCAGCAGCGCCTCCGGGACAGCAAATTCACCCCTCCACTTT
abundance: .; len: 13; v_gene: TRBV6-2/TRBV6-3; d_gene: TRBD1; j_gene: TRBJ1-2; CDR3aa: CASSYPGGYGYTF; CDR3nt: TGTGCCAGCAGTTACCCAGGGGGCTATGGCTACACCTTC
abundance: .; len: 19; v_gene: TRBV9; d_gene: TRBD2; j_gene: TRBJ2-2; CDR3aa: CASSVGLAGKWANTGELFF; CDR3nt: TGTGCCAGCAGCGTAGGCCTAGCGGGAAAGTGGGCGAACACCGGGGAGCTGTTTTTT
abundance: few; len: 17; v_gene: TRBV7-9; d_gene: TRBD1; j_gene: TRBJ2-6; CDR3aa: CASSRDSARSGANVLTF; CDR3nt: TGTGCCAGCAGCCGGGACAGCGCCCGATCTGGGGCCAACGTCCTGACTTTC
abundance: .; len: 15; v_gene: TRBV5-1; d_gene: TRBD1; j_gene: TRBJ2-1; CDR3aa: CASSLGQGAYNEQFF; CDR3nt: TGCGCCAGCAGCTTGGGACAGGGGGCCTACAATGAGCAGTTCTTC
abundance: .; len: 18; v_gene: TRBV7-9; d_gene: TRBD2; j_gene: TRBJ2-6; CDR3aa: CASSFPTSGISGANVLTF; CDR3nt: TGTGCCAGCAGCTTCCCCACTAGCGGGATCTCTGGGGCCAACGTCCTGACTTTC
abundance: .; len: 14; v_gene: TRBV9; d_gene: TRBD1; j_gene: TRBJ1-5; CDR3aa: CASSVEGGSQPQHF; CDR3nt: TGTGCCAGCAGCGTAGAAGGGGGCAGTCAGCCCCAGCATTTT
abundance: few; len: 15; v_gene: TRBV28; d_gene: TRBD2; j_gene: TRBJ2-1; CDR3aa: CASQGWGLASWEQFF; CDR3nt: TGTGCCAGCCAGGGGTGGGGACTAGCGTCATGGGAGCAGTTCTTC
abundance: .; len: 14; v_gene: TRBV25-1; d_gene: .; j_gene: TRBJ2-5; CDR3aa: CASSDETATGTQYF; CDR3nt: TGTGCCAGCAGTGACGAGACAGCCACGGGGACCCAGTACTTC
abundance: .; len: 16; v_gene: TRBV7-2; d_gene: TRBD2; j_gene: TRBJ2-1; CDR3aa: CASSLELAGGGNEQFF; CDR3nt: TGTGCCAGCAGCTTAGAACTAGCGGGAGGGGGGAATGAGCAGTTCTTC
abundance: .; len: 15; v_gene: TRBV3-1/TRBV3-2; d_gene: .; j_gene: TRBJ1-6; CDR3aa: CASSHAGQTNSPLHF; CDR3nt: TGTGCCAGCAGCCATGCAGGGCAGACTAATTCACCCCTCCACTTT
abundance: .; len: 13; v_gene: TRBV5-1; d_gene: TRBD2; j_gene: TRBJ2-1; CDR3aa: CASSFDGRGEQFF; CDR3nt: TGCGCCAGCAGCTTTGACGGGAGGGGTGAGCAGTTCTTC
abundance: .; len: 14; v_gene: TRBV6-5; d_gene: .; j_gene: TRBJ1-2; CDR3aa: CASSYLQTLYGYTF; CDR3nt: TGTGCCAGCTCTTACTTACAAACCCTCTATGGCTACACCTTC
abundance: .; len: 14; v_gene: TRBV3-1/TRBV3-2; d_gene: .; j_gene: TRBJ1-6; CDR3aa: CASSQVQGSSPLHF; CDR3nt: TGTGCCAGCAGCCAAGTACAGGGTAGTTCACCCCTCCACTTT
abundance: .; len: 13; v_gene: TRBV29-1; d_gene: TRBD2; j_gene: TRBJ2-5; CDR3aa: CSVERLAGETQYF; CDR3nt: TGCAGCGTTGAACGTCTAGCGGGAGAGACCCAGTACTTC
abundance: once; len: 16; v_gene: TRBV3-1/TRBV3-2; d_gene: TRBD2; j_gene: TRBJ2-1; CDR3aa: CASSLAGGGFYNEQFF; CDR3nt: TGTGCCAGCAGCCTTGCGGGGGGAGGGTTTTACAATGAGCAGTTCTTC
abundance: few; len: 15; v_gene: TRBV6-1; d_gene: .; j_gene: TRBJ2-7; CDR3aa: CASSEQGGISYEQYF; CDR3nt: TGTGCCAGCAGTGAACAGGGGGGAATAAGCTACGAGCAGTACTTC
abundance: .; len: 14; v_gene: TRBV5-1; d_gene: .; j_gene: TRBJ2-3; CDR3aa: CASSLGGSTDTQYF; CDR3nt: TGCGCCAGCAGCTTAGGCGGGAGCACAGATACGCAGTATTTT
abundance: .; len: 15; v_gene: TRBV5-1; d_gene: TRBD1; j_gene: TRBJ1-4; CDR3aa: CASSSTGATNEKLFF; CDR3nt: TGCGCCAGCAGCTCGACAGGGGCAACTAATGAAAAACTGTTTTTT
abundance: .; len: 16; v_gene: TRBV28; d_gene: TRBD2; j_gene: TRBJ2-3; CDR3aa: CASSFQASGSTDTQYF; CDR3nt: TGTGCCAGCAGTTTTCAGGCTAGCGGAAGCACAGATACGCAGTATTTT
abundance: .; len: 12; v_gene: TRBV12-3/TRBV12-4; d_gene: .; j_gene: TRBJ1-6; CDR3aa: CASSPFESPLHF; CDR3nt: TGTGCCAGCAGTCCGTTTGAGTCACCCCTCCACTTT
abundance: .; len: 14; v_gene: TRBV5-1; d_gene: .; j_gene: TRBJ1-1; CDR3aa: CASSFQGGNTEAFF; CDR3nt: TGCGCCAGCAGCTTTCAGGGTGGAAACACTGAAGCTTTCTTT
abundance: .; len: 17; v_gene: TRBV12-5; d_gene: TRBD2; j_gene: TRBJ2-5; CDR3aa: CASGRGGSGNGGETQYF; CDR3nt: TGTGCTAGTGGTAGAGGAGGTAGCGGGAACGGAGGAGAGACCCAGTACTTC
abundance: .; len: 14; v_gene: TRBV3-1/TRBV3-2; d_gene: TRBD1; j_gene: TRBJ1-2; CDR3aa: CASSQLAQGDGYTF; CDR3nt: TGTGCCAGCAGCCAACTCGCCCAGGGGGATGGCTACACCTTC
abundance: .; len: 14; v_gene: TRBV5-6; d_gene: TRBD2; j_gene: TRBJ2-1; CDR3aa: CASSYSGRDNEQFF; CDR3nt: TGTGCCAGCAGCTATAGCGGGAGGGACAATGAGCAGTTCTTC
abundance: .; len: 14; v_gene: TRBV7-9; d_gene: .; j_gene: TRBJ2-3; CDR3aa: CASSLGTVTDTQYF; CDR3nt: TGTGCCAGCAGCTTAGGGACAGTCACAGATACGCAGTATTTT
abundance: .; len: 13; v_gene: TRBV2; d_gene: .; j_gene: TRBJ2-2; CDR3aa: CASSEWRTGELFF; CDR3nt: TGTGCCAGCAGTGAATGGCGGACCGGGGAGCTGTTTTTT
abundance: .; len: 13; v_gene: TRBV20-1; d_gene: .; j_gene: TRBJ1-5; CDR3aa: CSASGGGREPQHF; CDR3nt: TGCAGTGCTAGTGGCGGGGGCAGAGAGCCCCAGCATTTT
abundance: .; len: 15; v_gene: TRBV23-1; d_gene: .; j_gene: TRBJ1-5; CDR3aa: CASSQSHGNWQPQHF; CDR3nt: TGCGCCAGCAGTCAATCTCACGGTAACTGGCAGCCCCAGCATTTT
abundance: .; len: 13; v_gene: TRBV30; d_gene: .; j_gene: TRBJ1-1; CDR3aa: CAWRQGRNTEAFF; CDR3nt: TGTGCCTGGAGGCAGGGCCGAAACACTGAAGCTTTCTTT
abundance: .; len: 15; v_gene: TRBV4-1; d_gene: TRBD2; j_gene: TRBJ2-2; CDR3aa: CASSLGGGYTGELFF; CDR3nt: TGCGCCAGCAGCCTCGGGGGGGGTTACACCGGGGAGCTGTTTTTT
abundance: .; len: 16; v_gene: TRBV7-9; d_gene: TRBD1; j_gene: TRBJ1-2; CDR3aa: CASSLNRRQGEDGYTF; CDR3nt: TGTGCCAGCAGCTTAAATCGTAGACAGGGGGAGGACGGCTACACCTTC
abundance: .; len: 14; v_gene: TRBV19; d_gene: TRBD2; j_gene: TRBJ2-3; CDR3aa: CASSNGRALDTQYF; CDR3nt: TGTGCCAGTAGTAACGGGAGGGCCTTAGATACGCAGTATTTT
abundance: .; len: 17; v_gene: TRBV6-2/TRBV6-3; d_gene: TRBD2; j_gene: TRBJ2-7; CDR3aa: CASSSYGLADSSYEQYF; CDR3nt: TGTGCCAGCAGTTCTTACGGACTAGCCGATAGCTCCTACGAGCAGTACTTC
abundance: .; len: 14; v_gene: TRBV19; d_gene: TRBD1; j_gene: TRBJ1-1; CDR3aa: CASSLTGIWTEAFF; CDR3nt: TGTGCCAGTAGCTTGACAGGGATTTGGACTGAAGCTTTCTTT
abundance: .; len: 15; v_gene: TRBV6-5; d_gene: .; j_gene: TRBJ2-3; CDR3aa: CASSYGGGLTDTQYF; CDR3nt: TGTGCCAGCAGTTACGGCGGGGGCCTCACAGATACGCAGTATTTT
abundance: .; len: 16; v_gene: TRBV7-2; d_gene: TRBD1; j_gene: TRBJ2-5; CDR3aa: CASSVPRDRDQETQYF; CDR3nt: TGTGCCAGCTCCGTCCCCCGGGACAGGGACCAAGAGACCCAGTACTTC
abundance: once; len: 15; v_gene: TRBV19; d_gene: .; j_gene: TRBJ1-2; CDR3aa: CASRSGEGKNYGYTF; CDR3nt: TGTGCGTCCAGATCGGGGGAAGGAAAAAACTATGGCTACACCTTC
abundance: once; len: 14; v_gene: TRBV6-5; d_gene: .; j_gene: TRBJ1-6; CDR3aa: CASSYAVPNSPLHF; CDR3nt: TGTGCCAGCAGTTACGCAGTGCCGAATTCACCCCTCCACTTT
abundance: .; len: 14; v_gene: TRBV2; d_gene: TRBD1; j_gene: TRBJ2-7; CDR3aa: CASSIQGATYEQYF; CDR3nt: TGTGCCAGCAGTATCCAGGGGGCGACCTACGAGCAGTACTTC
abundance: .; len: 16; v_gene: TRBV7-3; d_gene: TRBD2; j_gene: TRBJ2-3; CDR3aa: CASSLRSGRDTDTQYF; CDR3nt: TGTGCCAGCAGCTTAAGGAGTGGGAGGGACACAGATACGCAGTATTTT
abundance: .; len: 14; v_gene: TRBV6-1; d_gene: .; j_gene: TRBJ1-3; CDR3aa: CASSERSSGNTIYF; CDR3nt: TGTGCCAGCAGTGAACGGAGCTCTGGAAACACCATATATTTT